Below, 27 T cell receptor beta chains from the same sample are listed, as sequenced in a study of T-cell reconstitution after alpha-beta-depleted transplantation in children. Unique molecular identifiers were built into the TCRbeta library. MiXCR was run by TCRdb on the PCR reads, yielding one entry per CDR3 protein. The profile covers around 700,000 distinct CDR3 sequences, with around 13% appearing a single time and 0.79% taken by the ten largest. The material was PBMCs, obtained before TCRalphabeta/CD19-depleted stem cell transplant. All receptors derive from a girl aged 2 to 9 with congenital amegakaryocytic thrombocytopenia, due to receive a stem cell transplant.

The chain combines TRBV7-9 with TRBJ2-5; 12 positions match TRBD2. The CDR3 has 16 amino acids. The V gene end was trimmed by 5 bases and the J gene end by 3 bases; junction bases not matched to a gene: 7. CDR1 SEHNR and CDR2 FQNEAQ come from the germline V gene (reference sequence). The CDR3 loop is CASSPRLAGDEETQYF. The CDR3 nucleotides are TGTGCCAGCAGCCCGCGACTAGCGGGAGATGAAGAGACCCAGTACTTC.

This clonotype has a single count. Just one base apart from a much larger clone, this may be a read error. V is TRBV5-1 and J is TRBJ1-1; possible D gene TRBD1, 5 bases. The V end was cut by 4 bases, the J end by 4 bases, with 20 bases between. CDR1 and CDR2 (germline): SGHRS, YFSETQ. This CDR3 is 16 amino acids long. CDR3 in amino acids: CASSPIQGPTSTEAFF. The DNA for the CDR3 is TGCGCCAGCAGCCCTATTCAGGGACCTACCTCCACTGAAGCTTTCTTT. The whole variable domain, remainder taken from reference TRBV5-1 and TRBJ1-1, is KAGVTQTPRYLIKTRGQQVTLSCSPISGHRSVSWYQQTPGQGLQFLFEYFSETQRNKGNFPGRFSGRQFSNSRSEMNVSTLELGDSALYLCASSPIQGPTSTEAFFGQGTRLTVV.

This clonotype was observed at least ten times. The CDR3 protein is CASSLTGLETQYF. In nucleotides, the CDR3 is TGTGCCAGCAGTTTGACAGGGTTGGAGACCCAGTACTTC. The chain carries TRBV27 and TRBJ2-5; 7 positions agree with TRBD1. The CDR3 loop spans 13 amino acids. Germline CDR1 and CDR2: MNHEY and SMNVEV (reference sequence). Trimming removed 3 bases from V and 5 bases from J; junction bases left unmatched: 3.

The chain combines TRBV28 with TRBJ1-1, with 7 nucleotides matching TRBD1. Germline CDR1 and CDR2: MDHEN and SYDVKM. The CDR3 sequence is 13 residues long. With 4 bases clipped from V and 12 bases from J, the junction kept 11 bases outside the gene matches. CDR3 in amino acids: CASSSTGEGVSFF. The CDR3 DNA reads TGTGCCAGCAGTTCTACAGGGGAGGGTGTATCTTTCTTT. Drawing the rest from reference TRBV28 and TRBJ1-1, the complete variable domain is DVKVTQSSRYLVKRTGEKVFLECVQDMDHENMFWYRQDPGLGLRLIYFSYDVKMKEKGDIPEGYSVSREKKERFSLILESASTNQTSMYLCASSSTGEGVSFFGQGTRLTVV.

This clonotype was seen many times. V and J are TRBV5-1 and TRBJ2-1, with D unresolved. The CDR3 runs 12 residues. V was clipped by 1 base and J by 6 bases, with 5 bases between them. CDR1 and CDR2 from the germline V gene are SGHRS and YFSETQ. The CDR3 DNA reads as TGCGCCAGCAGCTTGTATGGCAATGAGCAGTTCTTC. Translating it yields CASSLYGNEQFF. The variable domain in full, completed from reference TRBV5-1 and TRBJ2-1, reads KAGVTQTPRYLIKTRGQQVTLSCSPISGHRSVSWYQQTPGQGLQFLFEYFSETQRNKGNFPGRFSGRQFSNSRSEMNVSTLELGDSALYLCASSLYGNEQFFGPGTRLTVL.

This clonotype was counted many times. The chain couples TRBV5-1 to TRBJ2-7, with TRBD1 matching over 7 bases. This CDR3 has 14 residues. CDR1 is SGHRS and CDR2 is YFSETQ in the germline V gene. J was trimmed by 5 bases and V by 0 bases; bases with no gene match: 5. CDR3: CASSLGQGFHEQYF. The CDR3 DNA reads TGCGCCAGCAGCTTGGGACAGGGTTTCCACGAGCAGTACTTC.

There are a few counts of this clonotype. This rearrangement joins TRBV28 to TRBJ2-3; 9 bases align to TRBD1. The ends lost 7 bases at V and 2 bases at J; junction bases unmatched: 10. The CDR3 has 16 amino acids. Germline V gene lookup returns CDR1 MDHEN and CDR2 SYDVKM. CDR3 in DNA: TGTGCCAGCATCAATTCGGACAGGGGCCCCACAGATACGCAGTATTTT. Its translation is CASINSDRGPTDTQYF.

This clonotype was observed many times. The V gene is TRBV5-1, the J gene TRBJ2-3; TRBD1 matches at 7 bases. J lost 0 bases, V lost 1 base, and 8 bases had no gene match. This CDR3 has 17 residues. Germline CDR1 is SGHRS and CDR2 is YFSETQ. The CDR3 here is CASSLTVAGGSTDTQYF. The CDR3 nucleotides are TGCGCCAGCAGCTTGACGGTCGCAGGGGGTAGCACAGATACGCAGTATTTT.

This clonotype was detected many times. This chain uses TRBV20-1 with TRBJ2-5; D perhaps matches TRBD2 (6 bases). CDR3 length equals 13 residues. The germline gives CDR1 DFQATT, CDR2 SNEGSKA (reference sequence). Between the trimmed V and J ends, which lost 6 bases and 1 base, there was a span of 12 bases. The CDR3 DNA sequence: TGCAGTGCGAGGACTACTCCCCAAGAGACCCAGTACTTC. Translated, it gives CSARTTPQETQYF.

The chain couples TRBV28 to TRBJ2-7; D uncertain. The CDR3 spans 12 residues. Trimming pared 5 bases from V and 5 bases from J, leaving 10 bases between. Germline V gene data show CDR1 as MDHEN and CDR2 as SYDVKM. CDR3: CASSPNDHEQYF. For the CDR3, the DNA is TGTGCCAGCAGTCCGAACGACCACGAGCAGTACTTC.

In this sample, this clonotype turned up many times. The chain recombines TRBV29-1 with TRBJ1-3; D remains unclear. Looked up from germline, CDR1 is SQVTM and CDR2 is ANQGSEA. V dropped 6 bases and J dropped 9 bases, with 12 bases sitting between them. The CDR3 is 11 amino acids. The DNA of the CDR3 is TGCAGCGTGGCCCTACCGGGCACCATATATTTT. Translated, it gives CSVALPGTIYF.

This clonotype has at least ten counts. Because the CDR3 is missing its conserved closing phenylalanine or tryptophan, this is likely a read error. Because the CDR3's place on the DNA is in doubt, the DNA is left out and the CDR3 is given as listed by TCRdb. The V call is TRBV12-3 or TRBV12-4, the J call TRBJ2-1; the table's TRBD2 call for D was not verified on the DNA. The CDR3 length is 13 residues, termini included. CDR3 in amino acids: CASSFQPGLAPIS.

In its sample, this clonotype was seen many times. This rearrangement joins TRBV5-5 to TRBJ2-7; TRBD1 aligns across 7 bases. CDR1 SGHKS and CDR2 YYEKEE come from the germline V gene (reference sequence). The CDR3 runs 14 residues. The trim removed 1 base at V and 3 bases at J, leaving 4 bases unmatched. The DNA of the CDR3 is TGTGCCAGCAGCTTGAGACAGGGTATCTACGAGCAGTACTTC. Translation: CASSLRQGIYEQYF.

This clonotype was counted at least ten times. V gene TRBV20-1 combines with J gene TRBJ2-7; 7 positions match TRBD2. CDR1 DFQATT and CDR2 SNEGSKA come from the germline V gene (reference sequence). This CDR3 is built from 13 residues. V shed 0 bases, J shed 4 bases, and the junction held 3 bases outside the gene matches. CDR3 sequence reads: CSARDRRGYEQYF. The CDR3 bases are TGCAGTGCTAGAGATAGGCGGGGGTACGAGCAGTACTTC.

V gene TRBV15 combines with J gene TRBJ1-2; D is perhaps TRBD1 (6 bases). With 5 bases removed from V and 8 bases from J, the gap between germline ends came to 24 bases. The CDR3 consists of 16 residues. Germline-derived CDR1 and CDR2 are LNHNV and YYDKDF (reference sequence). The CDR3, as DNA: TGTGCCACCAGCTTTCGTAACCAGGGGCCTTATCGAGGCTACACCTTC. Residues: CATSFRNQGPYRGYTF.

As to this clonotype: A much more abundant neighbour one base away suggests this may be a read error. This chain links TRBV20-1 with TRBJ2-2; D uncertain. The ends were cut back, 0 bases at V and 4 bases at J, with 15 bases in the middle. This CDR3 is 16 amino acids long. Per germline, CDR1 DFQATT and CDR2 SNEGSKA (reference sequence). The CDR3 protein is CSARDPVAESTGELFF. DNA for the CDR3: TGCAGTGCTAGAGATCCCGTGGCAGAGAGCACCGGGGAGCTGTTTTTT.

This clonotype was observed at least ten times. The chain has TRBV7-9 and TRBJ1-1; D unclear. Looked up from germline, CDR1 is SEHNR and CDR2 is FQNEAQ (reference sequence). The CDR3 spans 15 residues. V shed 2 bases and J shed 1 base, with 11 bases lying between them. Here the CDR3 reads CASSLSATQNTEAFF. The CDR3 bases are TGTGCCAGCAGCTTATCAGCGACTCAGAACACTGAAGCTTTCTTT.

The chain employs TRBV7-9 and TRBJ1-1; a weak D match, TRBD1 (6 bases). The V and J ends lost 5 bases and 0 bases respectively, with 13 bases between them. The V gene's germline CDR1 is SEHNR and CDR2 FQNEAQ (reference sequence). This CDR3 has 15 amino acids. The CDR3 nucleotides read TGTGCCAGCAGCGCGGACAGCAGGATGAACACTGAAGCTTTCTTT. This sequence encodes CASSADSRMNTEAFF.

This clonotype was counted a few times. This sequence joins TRBV7-9 and TRBJ2-1; D remains ambiguous. This CDR3 contains 14 residues. V was cut by 6 bases and J by 4 bases, with 13 bases left in between. Germline V gives CDR1 SEHNR, CDR2 FQNEAQ (reference sequence). CDR3 amino acids: CASSPILGYNEQFF. The CDR3 region has the DNA TGTGCCAGCAGTCCCATCTTGGGTTACAATGAGCAGTTCTTC. Variable domain in full (rest from reference TRBV7-9 and TRBJ2-1): DTGVSQNPRHKITKRGQNVTFRCDPISEHNRLYWYRQTLGQGPEFLTYFQNEAQLEKSRLLSDRFSAERPKGSFSTLEIQRTEQGDSAMYLCASSPILGYNEQFFGPGTRLTVL.

The sample holds many counts of this clonotype. The chain employs TRBV5-1 and TRBJ1-2, with a tentative D call TRBD1 (6 bases). Germline CDR1 reads SGHRS; CDR2 reads YFSETQ. V lost 5 bases, J lost 5 bases, and 22 bases lay in between. This CDR3 spans 16 amino acids. This chain's CDR3 is CASSSTPVTGGYGYTF. The CDR3 DNA reads TGCGCCAGCAGTTCTACTCCCGTGACAGGCGGGTATGGCTACACCTTC.

This clonotype was observed many times. The CDR3 sequence is CASSWFEGAQFF. CDR3 DNA sequence: TGTGCCAGCAGTTGGTTCGAGGGGGCGCAGTTCTTC. This rearrangement joins TRBV12-3 or TRBV12-4 to TRBJ2-1, with TRBD1 identical over 7 bases. Trimming at V came to 4 bases and at J to 12 bases, leaving 6 bases not matched to a gene. CDR3 size: 12 residues.

This chain uses TRBV29-1 with TRBJ1-1; D is unclear. The CDR3 is 11 residues long. The germline V gene encodes CDR1 SQVTM and CDR2 ANQGSEA. V shed 7 bases and J shed 7 bases, with 13 bases lying between them. CDR3 residues: CSAVKTREAFF. The CDR3, as DNA: TGCAGCGCGGTGAAGACCCGTGAAGCTTTCTTT.

The chain links TRBV5-1 to TRBJ2-1, with 9 bases that match TRBD1. J lost 2 bases, V lost 4 bases, and 4 bases had no gene match. Germline loops: CDR1 SGHRS, CDR2 YFSETQ. CDR3 length: 15 amino acids. CDR3 amino acids: CASSTTGGPYNEQFF. For the CDR3, the DNA is TGCGCCAGCAGCACAACAGGGGGCCCCTACAATGAGCAGTTCTTC. The full variable domain, its missing parts supplied by reference TRBV5-1 and TRBJ2-1, is KAGVTQTPRYLIKTRGQQVTLSCSPISGHRSVSWYQQTPGQGLQFLFEYFSETQRNKGNFPGRFSGRQFSNSRSEMNVSTLELGDSALYLCASSTTGGPYNEQFFGPGTRLTVL.

This clonotype was counted between two and nine times. The CDR3 spells CSANQAESSYNEQFF. The CDR3, as DNA: TGCAGTGCAAACCAAGCTGAGAGCTCCTACAATGAGCAGTTCTTC. The chain recombines TRBV20-1 with TRBJ2-1, with unresolved D. The V end lost 6 bases, the J end lost 0 bases, and 15 bases lay between the germline ends. This CDR3 contains 15 residues. CDR1 and CDR2 (germline): DFQATT, SNEGSKA (reference sequence).

The V and J genes are TRBV2 and TRBJ2-1; 7 bases are shared with TRBD2. This CDR3 region has 15 residues. Germline loops: CDR1 SNHLY, CDR2 FYNNEI. V was pared by 4 bases and J by 10 bases, with 13 bases of the junction left unmatched. CDR3 loop: CASSGESGKLDEQFF. CDR3 DNA: TGTGCCAGCAGTGGGGAAAGCGGGAAGTTAGACGAGCAGTTCTTC.

This clonotype was found once. The CDR3 DNA follows: TGTGCCAGCAGTGACAGTAACAGGGAATTCGAGCAGTACTTC. Its protein is CASSDSNREFEQYF. The genes are TRBV2 and TRBJ2-7; D is perhaps TRBD1 (6 bases). The CDR3 is 14 amino acids. Trimming left V 3 bases short and J 6 bases short, with 15 bases between. From germline, CDR1 is SNHLY and CDR2 FYNNEI.

This clonotype was detected ten times or more. The chain links TRBV15 to TRBJ2-2; 10 bases align to TRBD2. Germline CDR1 reads LNHNV; CDR2 reads YYDKDF (reference sequence). J gave up 2 bases and V 5 bases, and 11 bases lay outside the gene matches. The CDR3 contains 18 residues. The CDR3 bases are TGTGCCACCAGCCCCCGAAAAGCGGGAGGGTTTAACACCGGGGAGCTGTTTTTT. This sequence encodes CATSPRKAGGFNTGELFF.